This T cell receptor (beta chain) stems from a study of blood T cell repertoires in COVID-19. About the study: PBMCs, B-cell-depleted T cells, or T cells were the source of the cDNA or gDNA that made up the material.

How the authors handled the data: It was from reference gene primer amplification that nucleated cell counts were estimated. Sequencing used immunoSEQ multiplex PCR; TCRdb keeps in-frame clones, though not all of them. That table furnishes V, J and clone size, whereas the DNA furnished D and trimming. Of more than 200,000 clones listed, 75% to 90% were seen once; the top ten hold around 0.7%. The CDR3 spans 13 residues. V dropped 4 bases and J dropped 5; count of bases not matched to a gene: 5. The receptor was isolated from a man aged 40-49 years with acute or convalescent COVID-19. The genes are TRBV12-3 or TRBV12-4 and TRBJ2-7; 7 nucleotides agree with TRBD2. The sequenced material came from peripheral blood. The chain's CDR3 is CASSYWTRHEQYF. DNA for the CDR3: TGTGCCAGCAGTTACTGGACTAGACACGAGCAGTACTTC.